These 30 T cell receptor beta chains originate from one sample sequenced in a study of beta chain features in type 1 diabetes. Isolated RNA was reverse transcribed in full, so expressed TCRB transcripts were sequenced. TCRdb's table, derived via immunoSEQ multiplex PCR, lists solely in-frame clones and lacks some. The sample holds fewer than 500,000 clones; approximately 13% are singletons and the top ten take approximately 0.038%. Sequencing input: naive CD4+ T cells from blood. These receptors were obtained from a man aged 25 to 40 in good health.

This clone was recorded at least ten times. In nucleotides, the CDR3 is TGTGCCACCAGCAGAGTGGGCCAGACCTACAATGAGCAGTTCTTC. Translating gives CATSRVGQTYNEQFF. The chain joins TRBV15 to TRBJ2-1, with D unclear. There are 15 residues in the CDR3. Per the germline V gene, CDR1 is LNHNV and CDR2 is YYDKDF (reference sequence). Trimming removed 1 base at V and 2 bases at J, with 9 bases between.

The chain carries TRBV9 and TRBJ2-2, with a weak D call TRBD2 (6 bases). CDR1 is SGDLS, CDR2 YYNGEE, per germline. The germline V and J ends were trimmed by 4 bases and 10 bases, with 20 bases remaining between them. The CDR3 covers 15 residues. In DNA, the CDR3 is TGTGCCAGCAGCCCCAGGAGGGTCTACCCAGCGGAGCTGTTTTTT. This codes for CASSPRRVYPAELFF. The variable domain in full, with the rest retrieved from reference TRBV9 and TRBJ2-2, is DSGVTQTPKHLITATGQRVTLRCSPRSGDLSVYWYQQSLDQGLQFLIQYYNGEERAKGNILERFSAQQFPDLHSELNLSSLELGDSALYFCASSPRRVYPAELFFGEGSRLTVL.

J is TRBJ2-5 and V is TRBV5-1, with a weak D call TRBD2 (6 bases). This CDR3 is built from 14 residues. Per germline, CDR1 SGHRS and CDR2 YFSETQ. Trimming removed 4 bases from V and 2 bases from J, with 12 bases in between. The chain's CDR3 is CASSLARGQETQYF. The CDR3 DNA is TGCGCCAGCAGCCTTGCACGGGGGCAAGAGACCCAGTACTTC.

About this clone: The sample contains more than one DNA sequence encoding this CDR3. The V call is TRBV7-6, the J call TRBJ2-5, with D hard to call. CDR1 is SGHVS and CDR2 is FNYEAQ in the germline V gene. Trimming stripped 1 base from V and 2 bases from J, with 2 bases between. This CDR3 is 12 amino acids long. CDR3 DNA sequence: TGTGCCAGCAGCTTAGGGCAAGAGACCCAGTACTTC. Translated: CASSLGQETQYF.

The genes are TRBV29-1 and TRBJ2-5, with TRBD1 matching over 8 bases. The CDR3 extends over 13 amino acids. Trimming cost V 1 base and J 5 bases; bases outside gene matches: 3. Germline-derived CDR1 and CDR2 are SQVTM and ANQGSEA. The CDR3 is CSVEAGGSETQYF. Here the CDR3 DNA reads TGCAGCGTTGAAGCAGGGGGCTCGGAGACCCAGTACTTC.

This chain links TRBV10-3 with TRBJ2-1, with 7 bases matching TRBD2. The germline V gene encodes CDR1 ENHRY and CDR2 SYGVKD. J gave up 7 bases and V 2 bases, and 8 bases lay outside the gene matches. The CDR3 is 15 amino acids. The DNA of the CDR3 is TGTGCCATCAGTGAGAGCCCTAGCGGTGCTAATGAGCAGTTCTTC. This encodes CAISESPSGANEQFF.

The rearrangement uses TRBV9 and TRBJ2-1; D not resolved. V dropped 0 bases and J dropped 5 bases, with 6 bases sitting between them. The CDR3 covers 13 residues. Germline CDR1 and CDR2: SGDLS and YYNGEE. CDR3 protein: CASSVASNNEQFF. In DNA, the CDR3 is TGTGCCAGCAGCGTAGCCTCGAACAATGAGCAGTTCTTC. The entire variable domain, with the rest obtained from reference TRBV9 and TRBJ2-1, is as follows: DSGVTQTPKHLITATGQRVTLRCSPRSGDLSVYWYQQSLDQGLQFLIQYYNGEERAKGNILERFSAQQFPDLHSELNLSSLELGDSALYFCASSVASNNEQFFGPGTRLTVL.

The rearrangement links TRBV7-2 to TRBJ2-7, with TRBD2 identical over 14 bases. The germline gives CDR1 SGHTA, CDR2 FQGNSA. This CDR3 contains 18 residues. After removal of 6 bases from V and 0 bases from J, the junction contained 10 bases not matched to a gene. The CDR3 DNA is TGTGCCAGCAGTCACCAAGGGACTAGCGGGGGCCTCTCCTACGAGCAGTACTTC. Its translation is CASSHQGTSGGLSYEQYF.

The chain combines TRBV29-1 with TRBJ1-2; D is possibly TRBD1 (6 bases). This CDR3 is built from 18 residues. Germline V gene data show CDR1 as SQVTM and CDR2 as ANQGSEA. V was trimmed by 0 bases and J by 2 bases, leaving 22 bases between them. The CDR3: CSVEDRMTGRGINYGYTF. The CDR3, as DNA: TGCAGCGTTGAAGATCGGATGACAGGTCGAGGTATCAACTATGGCTACACCTTC.

This chain connects TRBV10-3 to TRBJ2-1; maybe TRBD1 (8 bases). Germline lookup yields CDR1 ENHRY and CDR2 SYGVKD. The V gene lost 10 bases and the J gene lost 3 bases, with 13 bases spanning the gap. This CDR3 is 13 amino acids long. Here the CDR3 reads CATTGEGYNEQFF. CDR3 coding DNA: TGTGCCACGACAGGGGAGGGCTACAATGAGCAGTTCTTC.

This clone occurred a few times. J is TRBJ2-3 and V is TRBV7-2; possible D gene TRBD2, 5 bases. Germline CDR1 and CDR2: SGHTA and FQGNSA. The V gene lost 5 bases and the J gene lost 8 bases, with 8 bases spanning the gap. The CDR3 has 11 amino acids. The CDR3 region has the DNA TGTGCCAGCAGCGCCAGCGGTACGCAGTATTTT. Translated: CASSASGTQYF.

V gene TRBV7-2 combines with J gene TRBJ1-4; 7 bases are a match to TRBD1. The CDR3 has 15 amino acids. Germline V gene lookup returns CDR1 SGHTA and CDR2 FQGNSA. Unmatched junction bases numbered 7, after V lost 1 base and J lost 8 bases. The CDR3 is CASSLEATGWEKLFF. In nucleotides, the CDR3 is TGTGCCAGCAGCTTAGAGGCGACAGGGTGGGAAAAACTGTTTTTT. Filled out from reference TRBV7-2 and TRBJ1-4, the complete variable domain reads GAGVSQSPSNKVTEKGKDVELRCDPISGHTALYWYRQSLGQGLEFLIYFQGNSAPDKSGLPSDRFSAERTGGSVSTLTIQRTQQEDSAVYLCASSLEATGWEKLFFGSGTQLSVL.

This clone has more than one count but fewer than ten. The chain couples TRBV30 to TRBJ2-7, with TRBD2 identical over 10 bases. Trimming took 2 bases from V and 6 from J; bases not matched to a gene: 16. CDR1 GTSNPN and CDR2 SVGIG come from the germline V gene (reference sequence). The CDR3 is 17 amino acids. This chain's CDR3 is CAWSKLAGRPILGEQYV. The CDR3 DNA reads TGTGCCTGGAGTAAACTAGCGGGACGCCCTATACTGGGCGAGCAGTACGTC.

This clone was seen a handful of times. The chain joins TRBV9 to TRBJ2-3; no reliable D call. V lost 2 bases and J 2 bases, leaving 12 bases between the germline ends. Per the germline V gene, CDR1 is SGDLS and CDR2 is YYNGEE. The CDR3 is 15 amino acids. As DNA, the CDR3 is TGTGCCAGCAGCGTTCAGGCGGCCACCACAGATACGCAGTATTTT. Translation: CASSVQAATTDTQYF.

This clone was seen a handful of times. The chain has TRBV7-2 and TRBJ1-4, with D unclear. With 5 bases removed from V and 7 bases from J, the gap between germline ends came to 20 bases. The CDR3 consists of 16 residues. Germline CDR1 reads SGHTA; CDR2 reads FQGNSA. CDR3 sequence: CASSAPGTSKGEKLFF. DNA for the CDR3: TGTGCCAGCAGCGCGCCGGGAACCTCCAAAGGTGAAAAACTGTTTTTT.

This clone has a handful of counts. The V and J genes are TRBV10-3 and TRBJ2-2, with TRBD1 matching 7 bases. There are 14 residues in the CDR3. Germline CDR1 ENHRY, CDR2 SYGVKD. Trimming took 6 bases from V and 0 from J; bases not matched to a gene: 1. This chain's CDR3 is CAIRGQPNTGELFF. Written as DNA, the CDR3 is TGTGCCATCAGGGGACAGCCGAACACCGGGGAGCTGTTTTTT.

The chain recombines TRBV7-3 with TRBJ2-3; 10 bases agree with TRBD2. Per germline, CDR1 SGHTA and CDR2 FQGTGA. V was clipped by 2 bases and J by 3 bases; unmatched bases: 2. The CDR3 has 15 amino acids. The DNA of the CDR3 is TGTGCCAGCAGCTTAGAACTAGCGGGAACAGATACGCAGTATTTT. It is translated as CASSLELAGTDTQYF.

This clone came up a few times. CDR3 protein: CASSKPGQGVQETQYF. CDR3 in DNA: TGTGCCAGCAGCAAGCCGGGACAGGGTGTCCAAGAGACCCAGTACTTC. V and J are TRBV21-1 and TRBJ2-5; the table's D call, TRBD1, has no DNA check behind it. TRBV21-1 counts as a pseudogene. This CDR3 has 16 residues.

The chain recombines TRBV27 with TRBJ2-5; D is unresolved. Germline V CDR1 and CDR2: MNHEY, SMNVEV (reference sequence). V was clipped by 0 bases and J by 5 bases, with 16 bases between them. This CDR3 region has 16 residues. The DNA for the CDR3 is TGTGCCAGCAGTTTATCTCGGGTGACCTTGGGGGAGACCCAGTACTTC. The encoded protein is CASSLSRVTLGETQYF.

Many counts were recorded for this clone. J is TRBJ2-3 and V is TRBV14, with D perhaps being TRBD1 or TRBD2 (5 bases each). The CDR3 totals 15 residues. V lost 1 base, J lost 5 bases, and 13 bases lay in between. Germline loops: CDR1 SGHDN, CDR2 FVKESK. The CDR3 protein is CASSQVGAPGDTQYF. The DNA of the CDR3 is TGTGCCAGCAGCCAAGTCGGGGCTCCGGGAGATACGCAGTATTTT.

The chain couples TRBV9 to TRBJ1-2; D unresolved. The length of the CDR3 is 16 residues. Trimming removed 4 bases from V and 8 bases from J, with 24 bases in between. Germline values: CDR1 SGDLS, CDR2 YYNGEE. The DNA for the CDR3 is TGTGCCAGCAGCCCCCAAGTGGGAGGGCTCATCGGGGGCTACACCTTC. This translates into CASSPQVGGLIGGYTF.

This clone was detected a few times. The chain joins TRBV10-3 to TRBJ2-7; TRBD1 agrees at 10 bases. J was trimmed by 5 bases and V by 4 bases; bases with no gene match: 8. Per germline, CDR1 ENHRY and CDR2 SYGVKD. The CDR3 consists of 15 residues. The CDR3, as DNA: TGTGCCATCAGTGGTCAGACAGGGGGCATAAACGAGCAGTACTTC. It translates to CAISGQTGGINEQYF.

Note on this clone: The same CDR3 arises from other DNA sequences in this sample as well. Here the CDR3 DNA reads TGTGCCAGCAGTTACTCGCGAGGGTGGGAGACCCAGTACTTC. This sequence encodes CASSYSRGWETQYF. The chain couples TRBV6-5 to TRBJ2-5, with TRBD2 as a possible D gene (5 bases). Looked up from germline, CDR1 is MNHEY and CDR2 is SVGAGI. The CDR3 runs to 14 residues. Deletions cut 0 bases from V and 5 bases from J, with 10 bases between.

This clone was seen a handful of times. This chain links TRBV7-2 with TRBJ2-1; no clear D. Germline loops: CDR1 SGHTA, CDR2 FQGNSA. The CDR3 loop spans 13 amino acids. The V end lost 4 bases, the J end lost 0 bases, and 4 bases lay between the germline ends. CDR3 region: CASSSPSYNEQFF. The DNA of the CDR3 is TGTGCCAGCAGCTCCCCCTCCTACAATGAGCAGTTCTTC.

This clone was observed a handful of times. This rearrangement joins TRBV7-6 to TRBJ2-1, with 10 nucleotides matching TRBD2. Germline lookup yields CDR1 SGHVS and CDR2 FNYEAQ. The CDR3 sequence is 15 residues long. The ends lost 5 bases at V and 9 bases at J; junction bases unmatched: 10. CDR3 coding DNA: TGTGCCAGCAGCCGACTAGCGGGTGGCCGGGGTGAGCAGTTCTTC. This codes for CASSRLAGGRGEQFF.

The chain is built from TRBV19 and TRBJ1-1; unclear D gene. From germline, CDR1 is LNHDA and CDR2 SQIVND (reference sequence). V lost 7 bases to trimming and J lost 3 bases, with 18 bases between them. The CDR3 has 15 amino acids. CDR3 DNA: TGTGCCAGTACCAAACTCTTATCCCGGGACACTGAAGCTTTCTTT. Residues: CASTKLLSRDTEAFF.

This clone was seen a handful of times. V usage is TRBV6-5 and J usage is TRBJ1-2, with D perhaps matching TRBD1 (5 bases). Germline V gives CDR1 MNHEY, CDR2 SVGAGI. This CDR3 has 15 amino acids. Trimming shortened V by 2 bases and J by 2 bases, and 12 bases separated the two germline ends. CDR3 protein: CASSYQGRQNYGYTF. For the CDR3, the DNA is TGTGCCAGCAGTTACCAGGGACGGCAAAACTATGGCTACACCTTC.

The chain combines TRBV2 with TRBJ2-7, with D uncertain. Trimming removed 4 bases at V and 3 bases at J, with 13 bases between. The CDR3 is made up of 14 amino acids. Germline values: CDR1 SNHLY, CDR2 FYNNEI. This CDR3 reads CASSVLDFSYEQYF. CDR3 bases: TGTGCCAGCAGTGTCCTAGACTTTAGCTACGAGCAGTACTTC.

The CDR3 reads CASSGGVGYGYTF. The CDR3 nucleotides read TGTGCCAGCAGCGGAGGCGTAGGCTATGGCTACACCTTC. This chain uses TRBV9 with TRBJ1-2; D unclear. CDR3 size: 13 residues. Trimming removed 3 bases from V and 4 bases from J, with 10 bases in between. From germline, CDR1 is SGDLS and CDR2 YYNGEE. Variable domain in full (rest from reference TRBV9 and TRBJ1-2): DSGVTQTPKHLITATGQRVTLRCSPRSGDLSVYWYQQSLDQGLQFLIQYYNGEERAKGNILERFSAQQFPDLHSELNLSSLELGDSALYFCASSGGVGYGYTFGSGTRLTVV.

There are a few counts of this clone. The chain combines TRBV4-2 with TRBJ2-6; 7 bases match TRBD1. The CDR3 is 17 residues long. V gave up 0 bases and J gave up 0 bases; unmatched junction bases: 2. Germline CDR1 is LGHNA and CDR2 is YNFKEQ. Here the CDR3 DNA reads TGTGCCAGCAGCCAAGACCCAGGGGGCTCTGGGGCCAACGTCCTGACTTTC. It translates to CASSQDPGGSGANVLTF.